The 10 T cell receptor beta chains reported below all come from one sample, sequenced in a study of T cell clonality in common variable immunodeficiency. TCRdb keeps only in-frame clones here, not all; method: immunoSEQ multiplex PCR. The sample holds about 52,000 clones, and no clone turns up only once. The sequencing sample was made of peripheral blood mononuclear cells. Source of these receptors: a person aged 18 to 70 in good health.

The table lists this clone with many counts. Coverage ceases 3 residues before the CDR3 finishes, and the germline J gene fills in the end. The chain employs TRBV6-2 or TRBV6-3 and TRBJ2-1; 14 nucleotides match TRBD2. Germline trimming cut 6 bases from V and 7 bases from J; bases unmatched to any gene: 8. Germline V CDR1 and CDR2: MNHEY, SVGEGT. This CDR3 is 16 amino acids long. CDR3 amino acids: CASSPRLAGGGNEQFF. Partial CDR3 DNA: TGTGCCAGCAGCCCGCGACTAGCGGGAGGGGGGAATGAG.

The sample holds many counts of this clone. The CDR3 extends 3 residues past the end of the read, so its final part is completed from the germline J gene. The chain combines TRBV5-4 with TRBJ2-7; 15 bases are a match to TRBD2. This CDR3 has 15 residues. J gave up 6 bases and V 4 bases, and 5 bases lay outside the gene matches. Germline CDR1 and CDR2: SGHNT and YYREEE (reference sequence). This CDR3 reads CASSIRTSGGAEQYF. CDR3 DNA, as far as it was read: TGTGCCAGCAGCATCCGGACTAGCGGGGGGGCCGAG. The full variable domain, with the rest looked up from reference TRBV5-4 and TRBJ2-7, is ETGVTQSPTHLIKTRGQQVTLRCSSQSGHNTVSWYQQALGQGPQFIFQYYREEENGRGNFPPRFSGLQFPNYSSELNVNALELDDSALYLCASSIRTSGGAEQYFGPGTRLTVT.

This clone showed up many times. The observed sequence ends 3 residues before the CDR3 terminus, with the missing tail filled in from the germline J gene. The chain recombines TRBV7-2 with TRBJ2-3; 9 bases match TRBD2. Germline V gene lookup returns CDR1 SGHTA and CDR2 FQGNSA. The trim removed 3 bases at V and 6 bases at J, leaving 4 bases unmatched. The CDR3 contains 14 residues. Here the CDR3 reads CASSLGLAFDTQYF. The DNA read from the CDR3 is TGTGCCAGCAGCTTGGGACTAGCATTCGATACG.

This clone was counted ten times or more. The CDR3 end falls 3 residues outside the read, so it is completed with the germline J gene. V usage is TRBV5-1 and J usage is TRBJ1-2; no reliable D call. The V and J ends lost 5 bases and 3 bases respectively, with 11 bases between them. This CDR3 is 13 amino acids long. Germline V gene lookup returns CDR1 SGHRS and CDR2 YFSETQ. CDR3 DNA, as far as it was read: TGCGCCAGCAGAGTCCAGCAGGACTATGGC. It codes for CASRVQQDYG. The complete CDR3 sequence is CASRVQQDYGYTF. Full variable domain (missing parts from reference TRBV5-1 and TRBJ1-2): KAGVTQTPRYLIKTRGQQVTLSCSPISGHRSVSWYQQTPGQGLQFLFEYFSETQRNKGNFPGRFSGRQFSNSRSEMNVSTLELGDSALYLCASRVQQDYGYTFGSGTRLTVV.

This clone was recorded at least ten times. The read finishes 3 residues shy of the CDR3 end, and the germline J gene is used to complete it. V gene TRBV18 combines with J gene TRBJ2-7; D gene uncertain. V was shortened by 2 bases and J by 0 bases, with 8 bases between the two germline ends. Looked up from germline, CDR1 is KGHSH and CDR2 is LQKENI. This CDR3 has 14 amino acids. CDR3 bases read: TGTGCCAGCTCACCAACCCAGTCCTCCTACGAG. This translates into CASSPTQSSYE. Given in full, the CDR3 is CASSPTQSSYEQYF.

The CDR3 is CASKEGARRGNQPQHF. CDR3 DNA, as far as it was read: TGTGCCAGCAAGGAGGGGGCCAGGCGCGGCAATCAGCCC. The chain has TRBV6-2 or TRBV6-3 and TRBJ1-5, with 7 positions matching TRBD1. Read sequence stops 3 residues before the CDR3 end, and the germline J gene provides the missing end. Germline V lookup: CDR1 MNHEY, CDR2 SVGEGT. The V segment lost 7 bases and the J segment 2 bases; nucleotides outside the gene matches: 11. The CDR3 consists of 16 residues.

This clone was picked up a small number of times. This CDR3 is CASSRQGSYEQYF. Partial CDR3 DNA: TGTGCCAGCAGCCGACAGGGTTCCTACGAG. The chain employs TRBV7-9 and TRBJ2-7; 7 nucleotides align to TRBD1. The read halts 3 residues ahead of the CDR3 end, with the missing end drawn from the germline J gene. This CDR3 is 13 amino acids long. Losses at the gene ends were 5 bases for V and 1 base for J; bases not matched to a gene: 2. Looked up from germline, CDR1 is SEHNR and CDR2 is FQNEAQ (reference sequence).

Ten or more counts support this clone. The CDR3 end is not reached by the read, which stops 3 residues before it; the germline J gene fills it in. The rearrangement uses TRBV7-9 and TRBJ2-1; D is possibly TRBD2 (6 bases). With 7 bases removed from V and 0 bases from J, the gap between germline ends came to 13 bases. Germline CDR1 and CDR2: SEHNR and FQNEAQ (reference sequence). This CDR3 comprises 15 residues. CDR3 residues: CASTSRGSSYNEQFF. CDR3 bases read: TGTGCCAGCACTAGTCGGGGGAGCTCCTACAATGAG. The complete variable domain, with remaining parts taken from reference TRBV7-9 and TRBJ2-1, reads DTGVSQNPRHKITKRGQNVTFRCDPISEHNRLYWYRQTLGQGPEFLTYFQNEAQLEKSRLLSDRFSAERPKGSFSTLEIQRTEQGDSAMYLCASTSRGSSYNEQFFGPGTRLTVL.

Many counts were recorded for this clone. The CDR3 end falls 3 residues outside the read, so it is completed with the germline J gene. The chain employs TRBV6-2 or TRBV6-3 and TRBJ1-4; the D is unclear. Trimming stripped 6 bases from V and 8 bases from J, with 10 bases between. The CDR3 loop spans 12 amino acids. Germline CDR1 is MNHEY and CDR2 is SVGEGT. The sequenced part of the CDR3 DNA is TGTGCCAGCAGGAACCAGAGGGAAAAA. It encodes CASRNQREK. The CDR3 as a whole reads CASRNQREKLFF.

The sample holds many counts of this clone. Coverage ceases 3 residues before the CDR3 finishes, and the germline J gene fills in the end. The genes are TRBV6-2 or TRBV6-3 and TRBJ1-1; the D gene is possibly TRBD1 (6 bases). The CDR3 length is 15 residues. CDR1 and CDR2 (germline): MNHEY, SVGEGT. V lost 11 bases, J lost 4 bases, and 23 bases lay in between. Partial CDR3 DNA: TGTGCCGTTTGGAACCTTGGGGGCCGGGTCACTGAA. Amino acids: CAVWNLGGRVTE. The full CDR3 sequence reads CAVWNLGGRVTEAFF.